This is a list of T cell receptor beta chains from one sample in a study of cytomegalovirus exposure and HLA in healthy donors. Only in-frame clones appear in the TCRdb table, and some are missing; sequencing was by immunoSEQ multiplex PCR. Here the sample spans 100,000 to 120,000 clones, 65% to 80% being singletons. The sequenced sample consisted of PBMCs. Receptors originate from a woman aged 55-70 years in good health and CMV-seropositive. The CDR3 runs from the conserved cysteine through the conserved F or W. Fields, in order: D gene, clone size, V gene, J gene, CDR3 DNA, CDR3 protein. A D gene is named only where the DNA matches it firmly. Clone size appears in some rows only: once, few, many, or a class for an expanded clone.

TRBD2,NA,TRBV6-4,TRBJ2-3,TGTGCCAGCAGCCCCGGGACTAGCGGGCCCGAGGGCACAGATACGCAGTATTTT,CASSPGTSGPEGTDTQYF
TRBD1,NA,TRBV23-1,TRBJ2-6,TGCGCCAGCAGTCAATCGATCGACAGGGTGGCTAACTCGAGCTCTGGGGCCAACGTCCTGACTTTC,CASSQSIDRVANSSSGANVLTF
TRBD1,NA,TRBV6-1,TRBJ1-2,TGTGCCAGCAGATTTCCGGGACAGACCTATGGCTACACCTTC,CASRFPGQTYGYTF
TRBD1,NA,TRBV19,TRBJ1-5,TGTGCCAGTAGTATAGGAGGACAGGGTAATCAGCCCCAGCATTTT,CASSIGGQGNQPQHF
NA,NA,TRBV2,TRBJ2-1,TGTGCCAGCACCAAGGTCCTCAGCGAGGGCCAAAGGTGGGACAAGGAGCAGTTCTTC,CASTKVLSEGQRWDKEQFF
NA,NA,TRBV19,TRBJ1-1,TGTGCCAGTAGTATCGAAACAGTCAACACTGAAGCTTTCTTT,CASSIETVNTEAFF
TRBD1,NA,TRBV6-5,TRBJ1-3,TGTGCCAGCAGTTACTCCCACAGGGGCTCTGGAAACACCATATATTTT,CASSYSHRGSGNTIYF
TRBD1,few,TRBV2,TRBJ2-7,TGTGCCAGCAGTGAAGGACCGGGACAGGGCTACGAGCAGTACTTC,CASSEGPGQGYEQYF
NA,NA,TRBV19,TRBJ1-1,TGTGCCAGTAGTATACCGCCTAGGGGTCTCATGAACACTGAAGCTTTCTTT,CASSIPPRGLMNTEAFF
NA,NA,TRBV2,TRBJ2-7,TGTGCCAGCGGGGCGACTAGGGACTACGAGCAGTACTTC,CASGATRDYEQYF
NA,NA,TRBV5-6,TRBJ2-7,TGTGCCAGCGGAATCAGGGGACCCTACGAGCAGTACTTC,CASGIRGPYEQYF
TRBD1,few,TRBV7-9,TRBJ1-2,TGTGCCAGCAGCCCCCGGGACAGCCATGGCTACACCTTC,CASSPRDSHGYTF
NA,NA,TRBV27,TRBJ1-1,TGTGCCAGCAGCTTGAGTATCCAAAACACTGAAGCTTTCTTT,CASSLSIQNTEAFF
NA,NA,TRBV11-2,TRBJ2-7,TGTGCCAGCAGCCCCCCAGGGTCCTACGAGCAGTACTTC,CASSPPGSYEQYF
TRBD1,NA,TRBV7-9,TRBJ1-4,TGTGCCAGCACGAACAGGGGGCGCCATGAAAAACTGTTTTTT,CASTNRGRHEKLFF
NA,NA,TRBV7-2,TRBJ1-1,TGTGCCAGCAGTTTAGCCGTGGGCGACGAAGCTTTCTTT,CASSLAVGDEAFF
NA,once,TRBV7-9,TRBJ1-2,TGTGCCAGCAGCCCGGGACAAAATCCCCTCTATGGCTACACCTTC,CASSPGQNPLYGYTF
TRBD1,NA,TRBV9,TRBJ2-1,TGTGCCAGCAGCGCCCCCGGACAGGGAACGACCCTTGAGCAGTTCTTC,CASSAPGQGTTLEQFF
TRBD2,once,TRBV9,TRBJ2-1,TGTGCCAGCAACCCTAGCGGGAGCGTTTACAATGAGCAGTTCTTC,CASNPSGSVYNEQFF
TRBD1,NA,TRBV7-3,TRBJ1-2,TGTGCCAGCAGCGACCGCGGGACAGCCTATGGCTACACCTTC,CASSDRGTAYGYTF
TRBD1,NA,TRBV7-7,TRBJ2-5,TGTGCTAGCAGCCCGGGACAGCAAGAGACCCAGTACTTC,CASSPGQQETQYF
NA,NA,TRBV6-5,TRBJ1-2,TGTGCCAGCAGTTACGGGGAGGGACAAGGCTACACCTTC,CASSYGEGQGYTF
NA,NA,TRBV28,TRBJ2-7,TGTTCCAGCAGCTACCTCCTACACGAGCAGTACTTC,CSSSYLLHEQYF
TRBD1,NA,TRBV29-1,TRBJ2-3,TGCAGCTGTCAGGGGGCGCGGGGCACAGATACGCAGTATTTT,CSCQGARGTDTQYF
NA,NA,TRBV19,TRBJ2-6,TGTGCCAGCAAAACAGGTCCTGGGGCCAACGTCCTGACTTTC,CASKTGPGANVLTF
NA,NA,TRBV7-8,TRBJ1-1,TGTGCCAGCAGCTTAGAAGGGGGTTTTACTGAAGCTTTCTTT,CASSLEGGFTEAFF
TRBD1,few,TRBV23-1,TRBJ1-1,TGCGCCAGCAGGACCCCGGGGGGGGGACAGGGGGCAAGGAACACTGAAGCTTTCTTT,CASRTPGGGQGARNTEAFF
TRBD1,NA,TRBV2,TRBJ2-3,TGTGCCAGCAGCTTGGGACAGGTCAACACAGATACGCAGTATTTT,CASSLGQVNTDTQYF
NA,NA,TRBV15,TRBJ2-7,TGTGCCACCAGCGACCACCTCGGACAGTCCTTTTATAACGAGCAGTACTTC,CATSDHLGQSFYNEQYF
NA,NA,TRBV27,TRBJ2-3,TGTGCCAGCAGTTTCTTAGCGGAACGCACAGATACGCAGTATTTT,CASSFLAERTDTQYF
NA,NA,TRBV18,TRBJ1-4,TGTGCCAGCTCACTCGGACAGCCTAATGAAAAACTGTTTTTT,CASSLGQPNEKLFF
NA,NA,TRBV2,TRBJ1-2,TGTGCCAGCAGTGGGCGACAAGGCTATGGCTACACCTTC,CASSGRQGYGYTF
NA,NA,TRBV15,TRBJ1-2,TGTGCCACCAGCAGAGAATTGTCAGGGTCTTATGGCTACACCTTC,CATSRELSGSYGYTF
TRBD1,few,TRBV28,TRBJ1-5,TGTGCCAGCAGGTTCGACAGGGCCATTCAGCCCCAGCATTTT,CASRFDRAIQPQHF
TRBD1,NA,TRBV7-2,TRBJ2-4,TGTGCCAGCAGCCAAAGGGGGCCAGGGGGTAACATTCAGTACTTC,CASSQRGPGGNIQYF
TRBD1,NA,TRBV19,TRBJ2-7,TGTGCCAGTAGTTTCCGGGACAGGGTTAACGAGCAGTACTTC,CASSFRDRVNEQYF
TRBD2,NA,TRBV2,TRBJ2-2,TGTGCCAGCAGATTTCAGACTAGCGGGAGGGACACCGGGGAGCTGTTTTTT,CASRFQTSGRDTGELFF
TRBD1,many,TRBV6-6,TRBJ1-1,TGTGCCAGCAGTCTAACAGGGGGCGGACCTGAAGCTTTCTTT,CASSLTGGGPEAFF
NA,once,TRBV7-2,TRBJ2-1,TGTGCCAGCAGCTTAACTCCCGACTCCTACAATGAGCAGTTCTTC,CASSLTPDSYNEQFF
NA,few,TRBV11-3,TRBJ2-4,TGTGCCAGCAGCTTACCTAAACTAGCCAAAAACATTCAGTACTTC,CASSLPKLAKNIQYF
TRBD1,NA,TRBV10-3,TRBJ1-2,TGTGCCATCTTCGCGGGACAGGGGGCTAACTATGGCTACACCTTC,CAIFAGQGANYGYTF
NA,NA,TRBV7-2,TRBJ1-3,TGTGCCAGCAGCGATGACAGTTCTGGAAACACCATATATTTT,CASSDDSSGNTIYF
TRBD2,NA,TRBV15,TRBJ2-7,TGTGCCACCAGCAGCACTGGCCCTAGCGGGCGATCCTACGAGCAGTACTTC,CATSSTGPSGRSYEQYF
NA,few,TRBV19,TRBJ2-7,TGTGCCAGTAGTATAGGCCTAGCGACCTACGAGCAGTACTTC,CASSIGLATYEQYF
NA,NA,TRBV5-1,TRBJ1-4,TGCGCCAGCAGCTATCTACAGGGTTTCCAATCAACTAATGAAAAACTGTTTTTT,CASSYLQGFQSTNEKLFF
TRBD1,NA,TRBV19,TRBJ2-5,TGTGCCAGTAATTATGGACAGGGGAGGAGGGAGACCCAGTACTTC,CASNYGQGRRETQYF